This note documents a single TCR beta chain sequence. Its antigen is not yet known. Base qualities are not provided; no much larger clone lies one nucleotide away. This specimen's time point label, interpreted: healthy volunteer bleed at 6 weeks. Unfractionated whole blood was collected in Tempus Blood RNA tubes, and total RNA was extracted from that blood. As TCR sequencing controls, several healthy volunteers were used, with blood taken at day 0, 2 weeks and 6 weeks. The sample belongs to a study of human T cells and chemical hapten exposure (dated by TCRdb to about 2021). Notes on the research overall: Libraries were combined into a pool for sequencing, and differences in TCR yield between samples came mainly from small differences in library volumes within the pool. Peripheral blood TCR repertoire changes were tracked in vivo in alopecia patients during primary and secondary sensitization to the hapten diphenylcyclopropenone (DPC). For every blood RNA sample, sequencing covered both the TCR alpha and TCR beta chains.

Measured from the cysteine to the phenylalanine, the CDR3 is 18 residues long. Kept here is only the CDR3 DNA, which spans 54 bases and is read in frame from base 1. Trimming accounts for 0 bases at V and 5 bases at J, while the number of junction bases matched to no gene is 13. The germline V gene gives CDR1 as MNHEY and CDR2 as SVGEGT. Results the study describes overall, beyond this receptor: Repeated subsampling changed both the strength of the expansion versus patch-test correlation and the threshold at which the correlation became significant. No change with DPC sensitization was found in the number of TCRs above 1 in 1000 frequency, and no evidence of global repertoire structure alterations was found.

To prepare the library, RACE was applied. The sequencer was a NextSeq 500. Library preparation attached unique molecular identifiers to individual cDNA molecules for quantitative, reproducible TCR counting. Per the source publication's procedure: The median number of TCRs per sample was 85,000 to 100,000, ranging from roughly 20,000 to 690,600. The Decombinator software suite was used to annotate the V, J and CDR3 of the TCR reads. For PS versus PT1 abundance plots, all samples were subsampled to the same number of TCRs (28,000). Expanded TCRs were defined as absent before sensitization and observed at least eight times at the 2-week time point. TCRdb took the public reads, trimmed them with fastp at Q25, ran MiXCR for clone calling and kept in-frame beta chains. Duplicate CDR3 protein sequences are folded into a single record with the most common DNA and genes. TCRdb assigned the V and J calls; the authors' analysis was not used. The table for this sample lists 70,000 to 85,000 distinct CDR3 sequences; under 10% of them were counted only once. 1.5% to 1.7% of the sample belongs to the ten largest clones.

Sequenced input: whole blood. The sequence came from a male donor in good health. Some clones in this sample may be carry-over from other donors' samples. In this chain, TRBV6-2 or TRBV6-3 is recombined with TRBJ1-5; 7 middle bases align to TRBD1. The nucleotide sequence is given as TGTGCCAGCAGTTACTCGACGAAAGACAGGGAGTGGTATCAGCCCCAGCATTTT. This codes for CASSYSTKDREWYQPQHF.